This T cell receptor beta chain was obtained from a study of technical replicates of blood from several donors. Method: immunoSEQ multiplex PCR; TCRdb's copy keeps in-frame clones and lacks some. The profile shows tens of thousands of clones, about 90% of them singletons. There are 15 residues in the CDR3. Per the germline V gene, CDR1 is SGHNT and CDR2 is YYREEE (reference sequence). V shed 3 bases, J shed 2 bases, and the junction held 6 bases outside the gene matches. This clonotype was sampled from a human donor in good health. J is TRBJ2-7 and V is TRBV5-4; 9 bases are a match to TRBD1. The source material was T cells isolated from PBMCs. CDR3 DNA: TGTGCCAGCAGCTCGCCGGGACAGGGTACCTACGAGCAGTACTTC. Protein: CASSSPGQGTYEQYF.